Following are 23 T cell receptor beta chains from one sample sequenced in a study of blood T cell repertoires in COVID-19. The data were produced by immunoSEQ multiplex PCR, yet TCRdb's version contains in-frame clones alone and is incomplete. The top ten clones hold about 4.3% of a sample with 41,000 or so clones, 70% to 90% of them seen once. Input material: peripheral blood. These receptors all stem from a man aged 55 to 70 with acute or convalescent COVID-19.

This chain uses TRBV5-1 with TRBJ1-2, with 7 positions matching TRBD1. The CDR3 runs 14 residues. The V and J ends lost 0 bases and 4 bases, in that order; junction bases with no gene match: 3. Per the germline V gene, CDR1 is SGHRS and CDR2 is YFSETQ. DNA of the CDR3: TGCGCCAGCAGCTTGGAAGGGACAGCCTATGGCTACACCTTC. Its protein product is CASSLEGTAYGYTF.

This chain joins TRBV19 and TRBJ1-1, with 7 bases identical to TRBD1. Germline trimming cut 7 bases from V and 1 base from J; bases unmatched to any gene: 12. This CDR3 region has 16 residues. The V gene's germline CDR1 is LNHDA and CDR2 SQIVND (reference sequence). The chain's CDR3 is CASIQQGLDKNTEAFF. In DNA form, the CDR3 reads TGTGCCAGTATCCAACAGGGGCTGGATAAGAACACTGAAGCTTTCTTT.

The CDR3 bases are TGCGCCAGCAGAGGACAGGATAATTCACCCCTCCACTTT. The encoded protein is CASRGQDNSPLHF. The rearrangement joins TRBV4-3 to TRBJ1-6; 7 bases fit TRBD1. The germline gives CDR1 LGHNA, CDR2 YSLEER. CDR3 length equals 13 residues. V shed 6 bases and J 5 bases; nucleotides not matched to a gene: 1.

V and J are TRBV5-1 and TRBJ1-1; 7 bases are a match to TRBD1. The length of the CDR3 is 14 residues. CDR1 is SGHRS and CDR2 is YFSETQ in the germline V gene. J lost 0 bases, V lost 4 bases, and 3 bases had no gene match. The DNA of the CDR3 is TGCGCCAGCAGCGTAGGGACAGTGAACACTGAAGCTTTCTTT. It yields the protein CASSVGTVNTEAFF.

This chain joins TRBV28 and TRBJ1-4, with a tentative D call TRBD1 (5 bases). CDR3 length equals 15 residues. The ends were cut back, 6 bases at V and 0 bases at J, with 11 bases in the middle. CDR1 MDHEN and CDR2 SYDVKM come from the germline V gene. This chain's CDR3 is CASSSQGATNEKLFF. In DNA, the CDR3 is TGTGCCAGCAGCTCTCAGGGCGCAACTAATGAAAAACTGTTTTTT.

The genes are TRBV3-1 (or the pseudogene TRBV3-2) and TRBJ1-2; D possibly corresponds to TRBD1 (5 bases). V was trimmed by 1 base and J by 8 bases, leaving 14 bases between them. In germline, CDR1 is LGHDT, CDR2 YNNKEL (reference sequence). This CDR3 is 14 amino acids long. The CDR3 here is CASSQVPTVRGYTF. CDR3 DNA sequence: TGTGCCAGCAGCCAAGTTCCGACAGTCCGAGGCTACACCTTC.

This clone was recorded once. The J gene is TRBJ1-2, the V gene TRBV30; 7 positions agree with TRBD1. Germline loops: CDR1 GTSNPN, CDR2 SVGIG (reference sequence). V trimming: 2 bases; J trimming: 3 bases; junction bases outside the gene matches: 12. The length of the CDR3 is 16 residues. The CDR3 DNA follows: TGTGCCTGGAGTACATTCCCTATAACAGGGGACTATGGCTACACCTTC. It specifies CAWSTFPITGDYGYTF. Using reference TRBV30 and TRBJ1-2 for the parts outside the CDR3, the full variable domain is SQTIHQWPATLVQPVGSPLSLECTVEGTSNPNLYWYRQAAGRGLQLLFYSVGIGQISSEVPQNLSASRPQDRQFILSSKKLLLSDSGFYLCAWSTFPITGDYGYTFGSGTRLTVV.

The rearrangement joins TRBV7-9 to TRBJ1-1; 9 bases fit TRBD1. The CDR3 runs to 14 residues. Trimming took 1 base from V and 5 from J; bases not matched to a gene: 2. CDR1 and CDR2 from the germline V gene are SEHNR and FQNEAQ (reference sequence). The CDR3 loop is CASSLGQGVTEAFF. CDR3 DNA sequence: TGTGCCAGCAGCTTAGGACAGGGGGTTACTGAAGCTTTCTTT.

V gene TRBV7-6 combines with J gene TRBJ2-3; 9 nucleotides agree with TRBD2. V was clipped by 5 bases and J by 3 bases; unmatched bases: 9. The CDR3 contains 16 residues. The germline CDR1 and CDR2 sequences are SGHVS and FNYEAQ. The CDR3 region has the DNA TGTGCCAGCAGCCTAGAGCGGGGGGTCGTTACAGATACGCAGTATTTT. Its protein is CASSLERGVVTDTQYF.

This chain connects TRBV21-1 to TRBJ1-1. TRBV21-1 is a pseudogene locus. CDR3 length equals 18 residues. CDR3 sequence: CASSKALSPTDANTEAFF. The CDR3 DNA is TGTGCCAGCAGCAAAGCCTTATCCCCGACTGATGCGAACACTGAAGCTTTCTTT.

CDR3 sequence: CAWSVGESGPYNQPQHF. The CDR3 DNA follows: TGTGCCTGGAGTGTAGGAGAATCAGGGCCTTACAATCAGCCCCAGCATTTT. This rearrangement joins TRBV30 to TRBJ1-5; possibly TRBD1 for D (5 bases). V was clipped by 0 bases and J by 3 bases, with 18 bases between them. Germline assignment: CDR1 GTSNPN and CDR2 SVGIG (reference sequence). This CDR3 spans 17 amino acids.

The V gene is TRBV3-1 (or the pseudogene TRBV3-2), the J gene TRBJ2-5; 8 bases are shared with TRBD2. This CDR3 has 13 residues. The trim removed 6 bases at V and 4 bases at J, leaving 4 bases unmatched. Germline assignment: CDR1 LGHDT and CDR2 YNNKEL (reference sequence). CDR3 nucleotides: TGTGCCAGCAGTCTCGGGGGGGGAGAGACCCAGTACTTC. This codes for CASSLGGGETQYF.

This chain connects TRBV5-6 to TRBJ1-3; 8 bases are shared with TRBD1. Germline V gene sequence: CDR1 SGHDT, CDR2 YYEEEE. V was clipped by 4 bases and J by 9 bases; unmatched bases: 6. The CDR3 spans 13 residues. The CDR3 DNA sequence: TGTGCCAGCAGCAGGACAGGGTCTGTCACCATATATTTT. Its protein is CASSRTGSVTIYF.

The chain links TRBV10-3 to TRBJ1-3; 10 nucleotides agree with TRBD1. After removal of 6 bases from V and 6 bases from J, the junction contained 8 bases not matched to a gene. Germline V lookup: CDR1 ENHRY, CDR2 SYGVKD. CDR3 length: 15 amino acids. CDR3 DNA sequence: TGTGCCATCAGATCCGGGACAGGGGTTGAAAACACCATATATTTT. This gives the protein CAIRSGTGVENTIYF.

The chain has TRBV3-1 (or the pseudogene TRBV3-2) and TRBJ1-2; D call uncertain. V lost 3 bases, J lost 4 bases, and 12 bases lay in between. The CDR3 is made up of 14 amino acids. Looked up from germline, CDR1 is LGHDT and CDR2 is YNNKEL (reference sequence). The CDR3 sequence: CASSQFAGSYGYTF. CDR3 sequence (DNA): TGTGCCAGCAGCCAGTTCGCGGGGTCCTATGGCTACACCTTC.

The chain uses TRBV19 and TRBJ2-7, with TRBD1 matching over 7 bases. Unmatched junction bases numbered 3, after V lost 4 bases and J lost 0 bases. CDR3 length: 14 amino acids. Germline CDR1 is LNHDA and CDR2 is SQIVND (reference sequence). CDR3 sequence (DNA): TGTGCCAGTAGTACCAGGGGGAGCTCCTACGAGCAGTACTTC. Translating gives CASSTRGSSYEQYF. Variable domain in full (rest from reference TRBV19 and TRBJ2-7): DGGITQSPKYLFRKEGQNVTLSCEQNLNHDAMYWYRQDPGQGLRLIYYSQIVNDFQKGDIAEGYSVSREKKESFPLTVTSAQKNPTAFYLCASSTRGSSYEQYFGPGTRLTVT.

Regarding this clone: The sample contains more than one DNA sequence encoding this CDR3. This rearrangement joins TRBV12-3 or TRBV12-4 to TRBJ1-4; 7 nucleotides agree with TRBD1. Losses at the gene ends were 2 bases for V and 8 bases for J; bases not matched to a gene: 2. The CDR3 has 13 amino acids. CDR3 residues: CASSLYRGEKLFF. The CDR3 DNA sequence: TGTGCCAGCAGTTTATACAGGGGCGAAAAACTGTTTTTT.

The chain couples TRBV14 to TRBJ1-2, with 7 bases matching TRBD1. The junction had 9 bases not matched to a gene; V was cut back by 4 bases and J by 4 bases. Germline-derived CDR1 and CDR2 are SGHDN and FVKESK. The CDR3 covers 15 residues. The CDR3 sequence is CASSRSEGAGYGYTF. The CDR3 DNA reads as TGTGCCAGCAGCCGGAGTGAGGGGGCTGGCTATGGCTACACCTTC.

The chain is built from TRBV18 and TRBJ2-2; a weak D match, TRBD1 (6 bases). Trimming stripped 5 bases from V and 0 bases from J, with 13 bases between. In germline, CDR1 is KGHSH, CDR2 LQKENI. This CDR3 contains 16 residues. The CDR3: CASSFLRTANTGELFF. For the CDR3, the DNA is TGTGCCAGCTCATTCCTTAGGACAGCGAACACCGGGGAGCTGTTTTTT. Full variable domain (missing parts from reference TRBV18 and TRBJ2-2): NAGVMQNPRHLVRRRGQEARLRCSPMKGHSHVYWYRQLPEEGLKFMVYLQKENIIDESGMPKERFSAEFPKEGPSILRIQQVVRGDSAAYFCASSFLRTANTGELFFGEGSRLTVL.

The chain employs TRBV6-1 and TRBJ2-6, with 7 bases lining up with TRBD1. In germline, CDR1 is MNHNS, CDR2 SASEGT. With 4 bases clipped from V and 0 bases from J, the junction kept 6 bases outside the gene matches. CDR3 length equals 17 residues. Here the CDR3 reads CASSGRDRGSGANVLTF. As DNA, the CDR3 is TGTGCCAGCAGTGGCCGGGACAGAGGCTCTGGGGCCAACGTCCTGACTTTC.

This clone has a single count. The chain carries TRBV9 and TRBJ1-1, with TRBD1 identical over 11 bases. CDR3 size: 16 residues. CDR1 and CDR2 from the germline V gene are SGDLS and YYNGEE. Trimming at V came to 4 bases and at J to 7 bases, leaving 12 bases not matched to a gene. The CDR3 nucleotides read TGTGCCAGCAGCCTCCGGACAGGGGGCGAGATCATTGAAGCTTTCTTT. Translating gives CASSLRTGGEIIEAFF. The complete variable domain, with remaining parts taken from reference TRBV9 and TRBJ1-1, reads DSGVTQTPKHLITATGQRVTLRCSPRSGDLSVYWYQQSLDQGLQFLIQYYNGEERAKGNILERFSAQQFPDLHSELNLSSLELGDSALYFCASSLRTGGEIIEAFFGQGTRLTVV.

The V call is TRBV19, the J call TRBJ1-2, with TRBD1 matching 8 bases. The CDR3 consists of 15 residues. Germline CDR1 reads LNHDA; CDR2 reads SQIVND (reference sequence). The junction had 10 bases not matched to a gene; V was cut back by 5 bases and J by 5 bases. CDR3 amino acids: CASSSPGQAEYGYTF. The CDR3 bases are TGTGCCAGTAGTTCCCCGGGACAGGCGGAGTATGGCTACACCTTC.

The rearrangement uses TRBV6-2 or TRBV6-3 and TRBJ2-7; D is possibly TRBD2 (6 bases). Trimming removed 6 bases from V and 7 bases from J, with 19 bases in between. The CDR3 loop spans 14 amino acids. CDR1 is MNHEY and CDR2 is SVGEGT in the germline V gene. The CDR3 nucleotides are TGTGCCAGCAGCTGGCGGGGCATTAGAGGGGAGCAGTACTTC. Its translation is CASSWRGIRGEQYF.